Presented here are 15 T cell receptor beta chains from one specimen sequenced in a study of blood T cell repertoires in COVID-19. Here immunoSEQ multiplex PCR was the method, and the copy in TCRdb shows in-frame clones only, minus some. The data hold 200,000 to 250,000 clones, with 70% to 90% observed a single time. The sample consisted of peripheral blood. Receptor source: a woman younger than 35 who had recovered from COVID-19.

This clone was detected only once. The V call is TRBV5-8, the J call TRBJ2-2; 8 bases are shared with TRBD2. The CDR3 has 15 residues. Germline loops: CDR1 SGHTS, CDR2 YDEGEE. For the CDR3, the DNA is TGTGCGAGCCCCTTAGCGGGAATGAACACCGGGGAGCTGTTTTTT. Its translation: CASPLAGMNTGELFF.

V and J are TRBV6-5 and TRBJ2-4; D gene unclear. V was pared by 0 bases and J by 0 bases, with 9 bases between. This CDR3 spans 16 amino acids. The germline V gene has CDR1 MNHEY and CDR2 SVGAGI. CDR3: CASSYSAALAKNIQYF. The DNA of the CDR3 is TGTGCCAGCAGTTACTCGGCGGCCCTAGCCAAAAACATTCAGTACTTC.

The chain couples TRBV21-1 to TRBJ1-1; the table's D call TRBD1 went unverified against the DNA. TRBV21-1 is flagged as a pseudogene. This CDR3 region has 15 residues. The CDR3 loop is CASSKGQLYGTEAFF. The CDR3 DNA reads TGTGCCAGCAGCAAAGGACAGTTGTATGGCACTGAAGCTTTCTTT.

This chain uses TRBV19 with TRBJ1-5; 8 bases map to TRBD1. The CDR3 totals 14 residues. Trimming cost V 7 bases and J 3 bases; bases outside gene matches: 5. Germline CDR1 and CDR2: LNHDA and SQIVND (reference sequence). The CDR3 here is CASTTGGSNQPQHF. CDR3 nucleotide sequence: TGTGCCAGTACAACAGGGGGGTCCAATCAGCCCCAGCATTTT.

The J gene is TRBJ2-1, the V gene TRBV7-9; TRBD2 agrees at 7 bases. The CDR3 runs to 15 residues. With V trimmed by 7 bases and J by 2 bases, 8 bases remained unmatched. Germline V gene data show CDR1 as SEHNR and CDR2 as FQNEAQ (reference sequence). The CDR3 region is CASTPPLAAYNEQFF. The DNA of the CDR3 is TGTGCCAGCACCCCCCCGCTAGCGGCCTACAATGAGCAGTTCTTC.

This clone was observed a single time. This rearrangement joins TRBV30 to TRBJ1-1, with unresolved D. This CDR3 contains 13 residues. Trimming shortened V by 1 base and J by 1 base, and 7 bases separated the two germline ends. Germline loops: CDR1 GTSNPN, CDR2 SVGIG (reference sequence). The DNA for the CDR3 is TGTGCCTGGAGTGGCTTGAGGAACACTGAAGCTTTCTTT. The encoded protein is CAWSGLRNTEAFF.

The chain links TRBV14 to TRBJ2-1, with 8 bases fitting TRBD2. CDR3 size: 17 residues. Per germline, CDR1 SGHDN and CDR2 FVKESK. Trimming cost V 0 bases and J 2 bases; bases outside gene matches: 6. For the CDR3, the DNA is TGTGCCAGCAGCCAAGATCTCCTAGCGGGTACCTACAATGAGCAGTTCTTC. The encoded protein is CASSQDLLAGTYNEQFF.

The chain is built from TRBV19 and TRBJ2-5, with 10 bases fitting TRBD2. This CDR3 is 14 amino acids long. Trimming took 1 base from V and 4 from J; bases not matched to a gene: 0. Germline CDR1 LNHDA, CDR2 SQIVND (reference sequence). Here the CDR3 reads CASSIGLAGETQYF. The DNA of the CDR3 is TGTGCCAGTAGTATAGGACTAGCGGGAGAGACCCAGTACTTC.

V usage is TRBV9 and J usage is TRBJ2-1; TRBD2 aligns across 15 bases. Trimming removed 0 bases from V and 4 bases from J; junction bases left unmatched: 5. Germline V CDR1 and CDR2: SGDLS, YYNGEE. The CDR3 loop spans 18 amino acids. CDR3 protein: CASSVGQGTSGGYNEQFF. Written as DNA, the CDR3 is TGTGCCAGCAGCGTAGGGCAGGGGACTAGCGGGGGGTACAATGAGCAGTTCTTC.

This rearrangement joins TRBV7-9 to TRBJ2-5; D is possibly TRBD1 (6 bases). Looked up from germline, CDR1 is SEHNR and CDR2 is FQNEAQ (reference sequence). This CDR3 has 13 amino acids. V lost 5 bases, J lost 1 base, and 8 bases lay in between. As DNA, the CDR3 is TGTGCCAGCAGCCGGGACACCCAAGAGACCCAGTACTTC. This encodes CASSRDTQETQYF.

This clone has a handful of counts. The rearrangement links TRBV6-5 to TRBJ2-1; 11 nucleotides match TRBD1. The CDR3 contains 12 residues. V trimming: 7 bases; J trimming: 15 bases; junction bases outside the gene matches: 8. Germline V gene lookup returns CDR1 MNHEY and CDR2 SVGAGI. The DNA of the CDR3 is TGTGCCAGCACCTCGGGACAGGGGGAGGGGTTCTTC. Protein: CASTSGQGEGFF.

The genes are TRBV6-6 and TRBJ1-3; no definite D call. V was trimmed by 5 bases and J by 0 bases, leaving 8 bases between them. Germline V CDR1 and CDR2: MNHNY, SVGAGI (reference sequence). This CDR3 contains 14 residues. CDR3 loop: CASSLYNSGNTIYF. DNA of the CDR3: TGTGCCAGCAGTCTCTATAACTCTGGAAACACCATATATTTT.

The gene calls are TRBV12-3 or TRBV12-4 and TRBJ2-6, with D possibly TRBD2 on 6 matching bases. The CDR3 sequence is 13 residues long. V was clipped by 5 bases and J by 15 bases, with 17 bases between them. This CDR3 reads CASSSIPGLGLTF. The DNA of the CDR3 is TGTGCCAGCAGTAGTATCCCGGGACTGGGCCTGACTTTC.

The chain employs TRBV2 and TRBJ2-1; D is unclear. Germline V CDR1 and CDR2: SNHLY, FYNNEI. The V and J ends lost 8 bases and 6 bases respectively, with 23 bases between them. The CDR3 sequence is 16 residues long. This CDR3 is CASLLRGQNFSNEQFF. DNA of the CDR3: TGTGCCAGCCTGTTGCGTGGGCAGAACTTCAGCAATGAGCAGTTCTTC.

CDR3 nucleotide sequence: TGTGCCAGCAGTGGGGAGGGGAGGAACACTGAAGCTTTCTTT. Amino acid sequence: CASSGEGRNTEAFF. The V and J genes are TRBV2 and TRBJ1-1; weak D call: TRBD1 (5 bases). This CDR3 has 14 residues. The germline V gene encodes CDR1 SNHLY and CDR2 FYNNEI. Trimming removed 4 bases at V and 1 base at J, with 10 bases between.